The 5 T cell receptor beta chains presented below share a single source sample, sequenced in a study of shared clonotypes between healthy human individuals. CD45RO-negative, CCR7-positively selected cells formed the naive CD8 fraction, excluding terminally differentiated effector memory CD45RA+ cells. The table came from immunoSEQ multiplex PCR; TCRdb's copy has only in-frame clones and leaves some out. The sample consists of some 800,000 clones, 90% to 95% of them appearing once. Sequencing used naive CD8+ T cells sorted from blood. The receptors were sampled from a man aged 25 to 45 in good health.

The rearrangement joins TRBV11-3 to TRBJ2-2; D gene uncertain. This CDR3 spans 15 amino acids. Germline CDR1 is SGHNT and CDR2 is YENEEA. V dropped 8 bases and J dropped 0 bases, with 13 bases sitting between them. The CDR3 loop is CASSPEPPNTGELFF. The DNA of the CDR3 is TGTGCCAGCTCCCCAGAGCCCCCGAACACCGGGGAGCTGTTTTTT.

The rearrangement links TRBV13 to TRBJ2-2; 12 bases are shared with TRBD2. From germline, CDR1 is PRHDT and CDR2 FYEKMQ (reference sequence). This CDR3 has 17 amino acids. V lost 5 bases to trimming and J lost 1 base; unmatched junction nucleotides: 5. This CDR3 reads CASSATSGSLNTGELFF. For the CDR3, the DNA is TGTGCCAGCAGCGCGACTAGCGGGAGCTTGAACACCGGGGAGCTGTTTTTT.

This chain links TRBV7-9 with TRBJ2-6, with 9 bases that match TRBD1. Looked up from germline, CDR1 is SEHNR and CDR2 is FQNEAQ (reference sequence). This CDR3 region has 18 residues. The J segment lost 1 base and the V segment lost 10 bases, leaving 14 bases of the junction unmatched. The CDR3 nucleotides read TGTGCCACGATAAGACGGCGGGACAGGGAATCTGGGGCCAACGTCCTGACTTTC. It encodes CATIRRRDRESGANVLTF.

This clone was observed many times. The V gene is TRBV7-8, the J gene TRBJ2-1; a weak D match, TRBD1 (6 bases). Germline V gene data show CDR1 as SGHVS and CDR2 as FQNEAQ. Between the trimmed V and J ends, which lost 5 bases and 8 bases, there was a span of 19 bases. The CDR3 has 15 amino acids. This CDR3 reads CASSPSLGTIHEQFF. CDR3 coding DNA: TGTGCCAGCAGCCCGTCCCTTGGGACAATCCATGAGCAGTTCTTC.

Points on this clone: The same CDR3 is also encoded by other DNA sequences in this sample. The chain has TRBV7-8 and TRBJ2-1, with D hard to call. The germline gives CDR1 SGHVS, CDR2 FQNEAQ. The CDR3 is 13 amino acids. Deletions cut 1 base from V and 4 bases from J, with 5 bases between. The CDR3 nucleotides read TGTGCCAGCAGCTTAGATACGTACAATGAGCAGTTCTTC. It encodes CASSLDTYNEQFF.